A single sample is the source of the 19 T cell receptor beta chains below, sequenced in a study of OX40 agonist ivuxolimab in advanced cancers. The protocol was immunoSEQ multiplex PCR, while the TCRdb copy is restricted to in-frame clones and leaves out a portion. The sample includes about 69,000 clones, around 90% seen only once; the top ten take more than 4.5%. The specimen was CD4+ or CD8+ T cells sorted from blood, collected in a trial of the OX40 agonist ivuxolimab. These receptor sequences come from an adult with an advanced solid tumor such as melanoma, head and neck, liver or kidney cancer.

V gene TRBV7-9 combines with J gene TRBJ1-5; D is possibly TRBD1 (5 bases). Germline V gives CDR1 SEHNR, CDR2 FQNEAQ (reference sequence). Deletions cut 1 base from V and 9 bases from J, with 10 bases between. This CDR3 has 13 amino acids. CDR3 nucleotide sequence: TGTGCCAGCAGCTTAGAAGGGACTAGGCCCCAGCATTTT. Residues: CASSLEGTRPQHF.

CDR3: CAWSDILGGPEKLFF. CDR3 nucleotide sequence: TGTGCCTGGAGTGACATACTGGGGGGTCCTGAAAAACTGTTTTTT. J is TRBJ1-4 and V is TRBV30; possible D gene TRBD1, 5 bases. The V and J ends lost 1 base and 7 bases respectively, with 16 bases between them. CDR1 is GTSNPN, CDR2 SVGIG, per germline (reference sequence). The CDR3 loop spans 15 amino acids.

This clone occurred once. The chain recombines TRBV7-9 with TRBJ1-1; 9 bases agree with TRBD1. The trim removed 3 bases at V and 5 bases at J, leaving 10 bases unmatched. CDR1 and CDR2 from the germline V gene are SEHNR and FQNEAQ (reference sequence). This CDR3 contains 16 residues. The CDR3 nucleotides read TGTGCCAGCAGCTTTACCGGGGGACAGGGAAGAACTGAAGCTTTCTTT. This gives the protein CASSFTGGQGRTEAFF.

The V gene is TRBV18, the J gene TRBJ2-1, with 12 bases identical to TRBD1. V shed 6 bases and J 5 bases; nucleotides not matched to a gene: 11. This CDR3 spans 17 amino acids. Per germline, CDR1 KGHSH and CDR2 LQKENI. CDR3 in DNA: TGTGCCAGCTCTCTTTATTTGGGGACAGGGGGCCACAATGAGCAGTTCTTC. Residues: CASSLYLGTGGHNEQFF.

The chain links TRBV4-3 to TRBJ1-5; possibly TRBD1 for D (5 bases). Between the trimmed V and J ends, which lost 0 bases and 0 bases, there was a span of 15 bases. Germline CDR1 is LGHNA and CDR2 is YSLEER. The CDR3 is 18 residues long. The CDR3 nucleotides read TGCGCCAGCAGCCAAGATATGTTGCGGGGGGATAGCAATCAGCCCCAGCATTTT. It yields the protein CASSQDMLRGDSNQPQHF.

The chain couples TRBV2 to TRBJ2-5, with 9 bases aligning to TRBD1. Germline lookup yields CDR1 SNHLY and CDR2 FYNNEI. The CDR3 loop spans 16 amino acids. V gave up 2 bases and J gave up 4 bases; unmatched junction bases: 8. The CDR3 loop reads CASSEPGTGPGETQYF. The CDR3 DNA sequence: TGTGCCAGCAGTGAACCAGGGACAGGGCCAGGAGAGACCCAGTACTTC.

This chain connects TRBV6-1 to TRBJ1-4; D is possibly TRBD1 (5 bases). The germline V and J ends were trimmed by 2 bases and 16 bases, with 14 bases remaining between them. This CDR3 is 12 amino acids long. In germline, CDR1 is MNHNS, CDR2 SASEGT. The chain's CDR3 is CASSETRGRPFF. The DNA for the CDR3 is TGTGCCAGCAGTGAAACGCGGGGACGTCCGTTTTTT.

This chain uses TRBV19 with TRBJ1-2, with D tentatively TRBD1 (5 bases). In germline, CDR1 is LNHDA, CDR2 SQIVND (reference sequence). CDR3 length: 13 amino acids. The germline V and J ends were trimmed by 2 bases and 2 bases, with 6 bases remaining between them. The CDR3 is CASSIPGNYGYTF. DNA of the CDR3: TGTGCCAGTAGTATACCAGGGAACTATGGCTACACCTTC. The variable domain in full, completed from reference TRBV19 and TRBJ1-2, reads DGGITQSPKYLFRKEGQNVTLSCEQNLNHDAMYWYRQDPGQGLRLIYYSQIVNDFQKGDIAEGYSVSREKKESFPLTVTSAQKNPTAFYLCASSIPGNYGYTFGSGTRLTVV.

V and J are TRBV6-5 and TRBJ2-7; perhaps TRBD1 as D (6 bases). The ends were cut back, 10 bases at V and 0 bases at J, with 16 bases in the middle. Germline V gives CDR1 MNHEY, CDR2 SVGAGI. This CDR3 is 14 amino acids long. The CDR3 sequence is CAIGSQGTSYEQYF. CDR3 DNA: TGTGCCATCGGATCACAGGGTACCTCCTACGAGCAGTACTTC.

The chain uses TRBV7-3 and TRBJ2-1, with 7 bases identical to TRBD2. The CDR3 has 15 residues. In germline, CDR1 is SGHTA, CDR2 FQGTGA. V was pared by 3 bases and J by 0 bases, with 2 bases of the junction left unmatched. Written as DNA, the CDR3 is TGTGCCAGCAGCTTCGGCGGGAGCTCCTACAATGAGCAGTTCTTC. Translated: CASSFGGSSYNEQFF.

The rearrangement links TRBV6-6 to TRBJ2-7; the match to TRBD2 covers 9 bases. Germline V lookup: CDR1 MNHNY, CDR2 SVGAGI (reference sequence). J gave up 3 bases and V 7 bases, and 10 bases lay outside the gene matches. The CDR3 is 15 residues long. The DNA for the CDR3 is TGTGCCAGCATTGCCCTAATGACTAGCGGCTACGAGCAGTACTTC. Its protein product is CASIALMTSGYEQYF.

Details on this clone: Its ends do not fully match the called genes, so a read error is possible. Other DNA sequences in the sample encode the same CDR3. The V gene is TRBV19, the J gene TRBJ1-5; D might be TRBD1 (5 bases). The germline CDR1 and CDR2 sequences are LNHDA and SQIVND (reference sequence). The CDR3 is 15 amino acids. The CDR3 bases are TGTGCCAGTAGCATAGGACACGGGTCAAATCAGCCCCAGCATTTT. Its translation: CASSIGHGSNQPQHF.

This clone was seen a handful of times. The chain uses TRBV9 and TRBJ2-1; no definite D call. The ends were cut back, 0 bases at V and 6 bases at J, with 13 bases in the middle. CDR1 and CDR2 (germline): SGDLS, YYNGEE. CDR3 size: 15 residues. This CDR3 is CASSVEDFQFNEQFF. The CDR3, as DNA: TGTGCCAGCAGCGTAGAAGACTTCCAGTTCAATGAGCAGTTCTTC.

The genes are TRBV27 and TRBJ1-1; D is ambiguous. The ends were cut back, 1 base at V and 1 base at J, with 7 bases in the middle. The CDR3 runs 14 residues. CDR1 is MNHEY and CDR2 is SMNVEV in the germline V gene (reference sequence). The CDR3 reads CASSLLIGNTEAFF. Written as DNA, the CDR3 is TGTGCCAGCAGTTTATTGATCGGGAACACTGAAGCTTTCTTT.

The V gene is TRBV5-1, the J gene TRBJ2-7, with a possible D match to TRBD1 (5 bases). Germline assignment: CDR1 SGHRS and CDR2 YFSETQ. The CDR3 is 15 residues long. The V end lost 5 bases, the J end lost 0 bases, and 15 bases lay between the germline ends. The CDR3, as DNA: TGCGCCAGCAGGCTGTCCGAGACAGTCTCCTACGAGCAGTACTTC. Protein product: CASRLSETVSYEQYF. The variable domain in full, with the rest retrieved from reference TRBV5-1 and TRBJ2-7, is KAGVTQTPRYLIKTRGQQVTLSCSPISGHRSVSWYQQTPGQGLQFLFEYFSETQRNKGNFPGRFSGRQFSNSRSEMNVSTLELGDSALYLCASRLSETVSYEQYFGPGTRLTVT.

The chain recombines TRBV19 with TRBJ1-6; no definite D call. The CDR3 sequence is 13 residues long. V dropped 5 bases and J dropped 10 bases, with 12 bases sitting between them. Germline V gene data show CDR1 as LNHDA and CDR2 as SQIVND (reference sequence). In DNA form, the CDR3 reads TGTGCCAGTAGTCCCAGCCGTATATCACCCCTCCACTTT. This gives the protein CASSPSRISPLHF. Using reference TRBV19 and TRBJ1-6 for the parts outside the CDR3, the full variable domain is DGGITQSPKYLFRKEGQNVTLSCEQNLNHDAMYWYRQDPGQGLRLIYYSQIVNDFQKGDIAEGYSVSREKKESFPLTVTSAQKNPTAFYLCASSPSRISPLHFGNGTRLTVT.

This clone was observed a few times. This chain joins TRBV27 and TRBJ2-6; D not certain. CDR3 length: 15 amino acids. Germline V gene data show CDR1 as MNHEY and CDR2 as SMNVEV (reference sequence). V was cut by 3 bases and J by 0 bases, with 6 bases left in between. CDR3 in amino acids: CASSFERSGANVLTF. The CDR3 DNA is TGTGCCAGCAGTTTCGAACGCTCTGGGGCCAACGTCCTGACTTTC. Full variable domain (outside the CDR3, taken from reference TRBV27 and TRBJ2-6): EAQVTQNPRYLITVTGKKLTVTCSQNMNHEYMSWYRQDPGLGLRQIYYSMNVEVTDKGDVPEGYKVSRKEKRNFPLILESPSPNQTSLYFCASSFERSGANVLTFGAGSRLTVL.

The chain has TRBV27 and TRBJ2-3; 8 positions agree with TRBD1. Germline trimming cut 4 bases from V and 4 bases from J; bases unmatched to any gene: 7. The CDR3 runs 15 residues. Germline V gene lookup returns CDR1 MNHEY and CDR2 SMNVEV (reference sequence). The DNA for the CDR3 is TGTGCCAGCAGTTCAGGACAGGGACGTCCAGATACGCAGTATTTT. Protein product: CASSSGQGRPDTQYF.

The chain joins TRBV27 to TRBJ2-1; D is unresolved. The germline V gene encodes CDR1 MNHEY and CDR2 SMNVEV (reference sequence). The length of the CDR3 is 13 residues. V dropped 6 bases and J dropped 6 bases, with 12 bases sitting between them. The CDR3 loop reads CASSLMVPNEQFF. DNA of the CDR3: TGTGCCAGCAGCCTAATGGTCCCCAATGAGCAGTTCTTC.